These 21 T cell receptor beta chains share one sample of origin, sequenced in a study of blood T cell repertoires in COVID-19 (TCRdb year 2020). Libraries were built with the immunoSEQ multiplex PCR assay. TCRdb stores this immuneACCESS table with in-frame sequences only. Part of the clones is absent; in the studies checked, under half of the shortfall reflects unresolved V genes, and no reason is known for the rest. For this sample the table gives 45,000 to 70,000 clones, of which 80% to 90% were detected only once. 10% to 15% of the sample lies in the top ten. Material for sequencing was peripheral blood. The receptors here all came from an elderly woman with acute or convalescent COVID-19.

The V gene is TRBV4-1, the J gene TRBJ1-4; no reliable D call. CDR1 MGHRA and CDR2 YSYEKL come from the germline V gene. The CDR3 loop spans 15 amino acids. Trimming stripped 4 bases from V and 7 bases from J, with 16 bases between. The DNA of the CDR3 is TGCGCCAGCAGCCCAGAGGTGGGCGAGGGTGAAAAACTGTTTTTT. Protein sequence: CASSPEVGEGEKLFF.

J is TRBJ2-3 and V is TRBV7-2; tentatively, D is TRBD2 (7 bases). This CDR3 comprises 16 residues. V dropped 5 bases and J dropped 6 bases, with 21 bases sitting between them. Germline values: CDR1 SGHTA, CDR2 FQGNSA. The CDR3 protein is CASSTPSAGASDTQYF. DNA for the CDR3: TGTGCCAGCAGCACCCCCTCGGCGGGGGCTAGCGATACGCAGTATTTT. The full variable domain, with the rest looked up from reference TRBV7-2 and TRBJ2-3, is GAGVSQSPSNKVTEKGKDVELRCDPISGHTALYWYRQSLGQGLEFLIYFQGNSAPDKSGLPSDRFSAERTGGSVSTLTIQRTQQEDSAVYLCASSTPSAGASDTQYFGPGTRLTVL.

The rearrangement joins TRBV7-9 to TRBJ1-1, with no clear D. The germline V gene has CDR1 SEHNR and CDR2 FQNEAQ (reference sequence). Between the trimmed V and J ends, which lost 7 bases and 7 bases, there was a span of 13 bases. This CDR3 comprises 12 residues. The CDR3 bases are TGTGCCAGCACCCAAACAACGGGTGAAGCTTTCTTT. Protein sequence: CASTQTTGEAFF.

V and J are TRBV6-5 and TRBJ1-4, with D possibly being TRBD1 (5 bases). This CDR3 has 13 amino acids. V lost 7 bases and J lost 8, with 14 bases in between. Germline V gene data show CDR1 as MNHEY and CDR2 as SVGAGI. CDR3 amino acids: CASTLQGGEKLFF. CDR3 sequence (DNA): TGTGCCAGCACTCTGCAGGGAGGAGAAAAACTGTTTTTT.

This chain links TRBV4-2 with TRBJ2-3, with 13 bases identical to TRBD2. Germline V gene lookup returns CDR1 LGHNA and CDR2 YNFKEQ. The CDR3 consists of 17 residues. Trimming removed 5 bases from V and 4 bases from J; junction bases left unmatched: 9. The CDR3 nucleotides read TGTGCCAGCAGCTCCATGACTAGCGGGAGGAGCGCAGATACGCAGTATTTT. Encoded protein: CASSSMTSGRSADTQYF.

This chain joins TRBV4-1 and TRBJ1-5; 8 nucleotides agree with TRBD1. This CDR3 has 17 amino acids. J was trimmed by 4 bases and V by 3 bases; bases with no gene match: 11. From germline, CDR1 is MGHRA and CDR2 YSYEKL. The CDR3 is CASSQEGGGTGNQPQHF. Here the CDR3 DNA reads TGCGCCAGCAGCCAGGAGGGTGGAGGGACAGGAAATCAGCCCCAGCATTTT.

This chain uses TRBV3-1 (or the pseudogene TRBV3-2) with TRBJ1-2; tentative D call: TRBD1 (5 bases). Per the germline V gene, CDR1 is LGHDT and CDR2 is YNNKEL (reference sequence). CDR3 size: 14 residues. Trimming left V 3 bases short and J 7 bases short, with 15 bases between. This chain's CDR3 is CASSHLEGVRGYTF. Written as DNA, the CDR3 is TGTGCCAGCAGCCATCTCGAAGGGGTTCGTGGCTACACCTTC.

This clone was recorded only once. CDR3 in DNA: TGTGCCAGCAGCGGAGGGCCGACCGTTCAGCCCCAGCATTTT. Amino acid sequence: CASSGGPTVQPQHF. This chain uses TRBV6-5 with TRBJ1-5; no clear D. The germline V and J ends were trimmed by 6 bases and 6 bases, with 15 bases remaining between them. The germline V gene encodes CDR1 MNHEY and CDR2 SVGAGI. This CDR3 region has 14 residues.

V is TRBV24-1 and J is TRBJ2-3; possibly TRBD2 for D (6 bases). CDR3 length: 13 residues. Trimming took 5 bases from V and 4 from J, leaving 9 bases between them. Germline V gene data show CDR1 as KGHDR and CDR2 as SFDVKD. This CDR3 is CATSAPGADTQYF. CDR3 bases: TGTGCCACCAGTGCCCCGGGGGCAGATACGCAGTATTTT.

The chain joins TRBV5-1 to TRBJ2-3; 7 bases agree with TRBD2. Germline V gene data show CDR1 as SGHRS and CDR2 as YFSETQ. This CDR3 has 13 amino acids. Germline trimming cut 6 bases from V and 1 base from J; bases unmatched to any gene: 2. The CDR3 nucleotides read TGCGCCAGCAACAGCGGGGGCACAGATACGCAGTATTTT. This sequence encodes CASNSGGTDTQYF.

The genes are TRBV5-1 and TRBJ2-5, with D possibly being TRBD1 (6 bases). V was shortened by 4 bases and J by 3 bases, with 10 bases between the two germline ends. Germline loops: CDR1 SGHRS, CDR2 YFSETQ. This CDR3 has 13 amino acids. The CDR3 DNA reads TGCGCCAGCAGCCAGGGGACAAAAGAGACCCAGTACTTC. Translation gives CASSQGTKETQYF.

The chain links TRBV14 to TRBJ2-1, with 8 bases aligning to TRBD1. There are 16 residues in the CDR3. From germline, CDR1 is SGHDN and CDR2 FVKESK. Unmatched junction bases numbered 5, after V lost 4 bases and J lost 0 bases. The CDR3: CASSRTGTGSYNEQFF. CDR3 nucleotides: TGTGCCAGCAGCCGCACCGGGACAGGCTCCTACAATGAGCAGTTCTTC.

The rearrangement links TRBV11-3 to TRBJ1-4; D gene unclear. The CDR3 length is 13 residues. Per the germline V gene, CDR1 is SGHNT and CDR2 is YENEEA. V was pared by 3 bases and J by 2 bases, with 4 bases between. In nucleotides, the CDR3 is TGTGCCAGCAGCTTCTCTACTAATGAAAAACTGTTTTTT. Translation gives CASSFSTNEKLFF.

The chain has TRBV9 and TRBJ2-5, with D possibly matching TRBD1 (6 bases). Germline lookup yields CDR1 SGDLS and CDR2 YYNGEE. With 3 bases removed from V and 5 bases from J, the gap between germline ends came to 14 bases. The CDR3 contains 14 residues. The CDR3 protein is CASSGGHGGETQYF. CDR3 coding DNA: TGTGCCAGCAGCGGGGGACACGGCGGGGAGACCCAGTACTTC.

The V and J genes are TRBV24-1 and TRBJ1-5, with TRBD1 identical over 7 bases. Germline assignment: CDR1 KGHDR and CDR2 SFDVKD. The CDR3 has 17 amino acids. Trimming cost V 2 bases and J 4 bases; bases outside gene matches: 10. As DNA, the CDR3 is TGTGCCACCAGTGATTCTGGGGCAGGGGGAGCAAATCAGCCCCAGCATTTT. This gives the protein CATSDSGAGGANQPQHF.

As DNA, the CDR3 is TGTGCCAGAAGCTTGCACGGGACAGGGTATGCTGAAGCTTTCTTT. Protein sequence: CARSLHGTGYAEAFF. This chain links TRBV5-3 with TRBJ1-1; the match to TRBD1 covers 9 bases. TRBV5-3 belongs to the ORF category, with a function that is uncertain. This CDR3 is 15 amino acids long. V shed 1 base and J 6 bases; nucleotides not matched to a gene: 7.

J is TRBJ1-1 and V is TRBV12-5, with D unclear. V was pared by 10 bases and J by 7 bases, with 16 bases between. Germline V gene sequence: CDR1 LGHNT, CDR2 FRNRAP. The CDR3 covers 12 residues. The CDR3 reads CATKEAGGEAFF. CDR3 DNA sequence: TGTGCTACTAAAGAGGCTGGCGGTGAAGCTTTCTTT.

The CDR3 nucleotides read TGTGCCAGCAGCCTGGGACTAGTAAGGTACGAGCAGTACTTC. Translation gives CASSLGLVRYEQYF. The chain couples TRBV5-6 to TRBJ2-7, with 8 positions matching TRBD2. CDR1 is SGHDT and CDR2 is YYEEEE in the germline V gene. The CDR3 is made up of 14 amino acids. V lost 4 bases, J lost 4 bases, and 7 bases stayed unmatched.

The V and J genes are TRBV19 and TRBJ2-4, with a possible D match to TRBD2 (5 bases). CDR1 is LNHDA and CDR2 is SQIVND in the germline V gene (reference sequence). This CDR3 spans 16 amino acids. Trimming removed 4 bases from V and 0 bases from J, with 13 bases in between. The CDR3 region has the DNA TGTGCCAGTAGTACCGGACTTTTACTAGCCAAAAACATTCAGTACTTC. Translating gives CASSTGLLLAKNIQYF. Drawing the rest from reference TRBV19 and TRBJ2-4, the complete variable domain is DGGITQSPKYLFRKEGQNVTLSCEQNLNHDAMYWYRQDPGQGLRLIYYSQIVNDFQKGDIAEGYSVSREKKESFPLTVTSAQKNPTAFYLCASSTGLLLAKNIQYFGAGTRLSVL.

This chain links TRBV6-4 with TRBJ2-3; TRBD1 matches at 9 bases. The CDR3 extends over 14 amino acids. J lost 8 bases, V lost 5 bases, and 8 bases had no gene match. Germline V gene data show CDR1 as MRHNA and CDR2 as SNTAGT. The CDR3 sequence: CASSSGQGTTTQYF. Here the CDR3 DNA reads TGTGCCAGCAGTTCGGGACAGGGTACAACTACGCAGTATTTT.

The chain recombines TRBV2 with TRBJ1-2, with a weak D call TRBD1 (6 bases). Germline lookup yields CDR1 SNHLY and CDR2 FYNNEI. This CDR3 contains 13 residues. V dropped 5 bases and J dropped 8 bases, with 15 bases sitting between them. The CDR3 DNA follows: TGTGCCAGCAGTCAAACAGGGATTGAGGGCTACACCTTC. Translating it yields CASSQTGIEGYTF.